This entry describes one T cell receptor beta chain. The antigen is not known. Germline lookup yields CDR1 MNHEY and CDR2 SMNVEV (reference sequence). The CDR3 consists of 16 residues. V lost 0 bases to trimming and J lost 1 base, with 12 bases between them. Treatment indicated: oral pan-JAK inhibitor, 5-10 mg twice daily. RNA was extracted and reverse transcribed into cDNA as the sequencing template. Measured with immunoSEQ multiplex PCR; TCRdb has only the in-frame clones, and not every one. The sample carries about 140,000 clones, more than 85% recorded once. The sample originates from a study of CD8+ T cells in alopecia areata. Study-wide background: A regimen of oral tofacitinib, 5 to 10 mg twice daily, was given to treated patients.

Findings of the study overall: Resident alphabeta T-cell populations of normal skin are likewise subject to sequencing in scalp samples. TCR sharing was clearer in mice than between patients, perhaps partly owing to patient HLA diversity. In scalp, tofacitinib significantly decreased clonality and expanded CD8+ clones among the top 100.

This chain links TRBV27 with TRBJ1-1; possibly TRBD1 for D (5 bases). The receptor comes from a human donor with alopecia areata. Specimen: CD8+ T cells sorted from blood, collected at week 4, from a patient treated with tofacitinib. The DNA for the CDR3 is TGTGCCAGCAGTTTATCGATCAGGGCAGGGAACACTGAAGCTTTCTTT. This gives the protein CASSLSIRAGNTEAFF.